This TCR beta chain was profiled in a study of blood T cell repertoires in COVID-19. About the research overall: PBMCs, B-cell-depleted T cells, or T cells were the source of the cDNA or gDNA that made up the material.

V gave up 4 bases and J gave up 5 bases, with 11 bases separating them. CDR1 SGHTA and CDR2 FQGTGA come from the germline V gene. CDR3 size: 13 residues. Authors' analysis steps: For nucleated cells, counts were estimated from reference gene primer amplification. The method was immunoSEQ multiplex PCR; TCRdb's version includes in-frame clones alone and lacks a portion of them. Clone size and the V and J calls come from that table; the DNA yielded D and trimming. The sample includes about 230,000 clones, 80% to 85% of them seen just once. The sequencing input was peripheral blood. This clonotype originated in a man aged 35 to 55 with acute or convalescent COVID-19. The V and J genes are TRBV7-3 and TRBJ1-1, with a tentative D call TRBD1 (5 bases). The CDR3 sequence is CASSSNRQTEAFF. The DNA for the CDR3 is TGTGCCAGCAGCTCTAATCGACAGACTGAAGCTTTCTTT. Full variable domain (outside the CDR3, taken from reference TRBV7-3 and TRBJ1-1): GAGVSQTPSNKVTEKGKYVELRCDPISGHTALYWYRQSLGQGPEFLIYFQGTGAADDSGLPNDRFFAVRPEGSVSTLKIQRTERGDSAVYLCASSSNRQTEAFFGQGTRLTVV.